What follows describes a single T cell receptor (beta chain). Its antigen is unidentified. In addition to blood RNA drawn from unsorted whole blood, germline DNA was extracted. With around 520 ng total RNA as template and a constant-region primer, TCR beta cDNA was made. Employing slightly modified ARM-PCR, three nested multiplex PCR rounds were run, and these gave rise to the TCR beta libraries. TRBV1-TRBV30 forward primers paired with a C-beta reverse primer drove the first two PCR rounds, roughly 10 cycles each. Each CDR3 protein gets one entry after TCRdb re-called the multiplex PCR reads with MiXCR. The data contain fewer than 350,000 distinct CDR3 sequences, 50% to 70% of them singletons. The data belong to a study of tumor-infiltrating lymphocytes in primary liver carcinoma. Whole-study results and caveats: Overlap between tumor regions exceeded overlap of tumor with adjacent tissue or blood.

This CDR3 is built from 17 residues. Germline CDR1 reads SGHAT; CDR2 reads FQNNGV. With V trimmed by 4 bases and J by 2 bases, 10 bases remained unmatched. The chain recombines TRBV11-2 with TRBJ2-1, with TRBD2 matching over 8 bases. The sequence was obtained from a man aged 40-49 years with primary liver carcinoma and hepatitis B virus infection. The sequencing sample was made of peripheral blood. The CDR3 loop is CASSSGGGDLPYNEQFF. CDR3 nucleotides: TGTGCCAGCAGCTCGGGGGGGGGTGACCTACCCTACAATGAGCAGTTCTTC.